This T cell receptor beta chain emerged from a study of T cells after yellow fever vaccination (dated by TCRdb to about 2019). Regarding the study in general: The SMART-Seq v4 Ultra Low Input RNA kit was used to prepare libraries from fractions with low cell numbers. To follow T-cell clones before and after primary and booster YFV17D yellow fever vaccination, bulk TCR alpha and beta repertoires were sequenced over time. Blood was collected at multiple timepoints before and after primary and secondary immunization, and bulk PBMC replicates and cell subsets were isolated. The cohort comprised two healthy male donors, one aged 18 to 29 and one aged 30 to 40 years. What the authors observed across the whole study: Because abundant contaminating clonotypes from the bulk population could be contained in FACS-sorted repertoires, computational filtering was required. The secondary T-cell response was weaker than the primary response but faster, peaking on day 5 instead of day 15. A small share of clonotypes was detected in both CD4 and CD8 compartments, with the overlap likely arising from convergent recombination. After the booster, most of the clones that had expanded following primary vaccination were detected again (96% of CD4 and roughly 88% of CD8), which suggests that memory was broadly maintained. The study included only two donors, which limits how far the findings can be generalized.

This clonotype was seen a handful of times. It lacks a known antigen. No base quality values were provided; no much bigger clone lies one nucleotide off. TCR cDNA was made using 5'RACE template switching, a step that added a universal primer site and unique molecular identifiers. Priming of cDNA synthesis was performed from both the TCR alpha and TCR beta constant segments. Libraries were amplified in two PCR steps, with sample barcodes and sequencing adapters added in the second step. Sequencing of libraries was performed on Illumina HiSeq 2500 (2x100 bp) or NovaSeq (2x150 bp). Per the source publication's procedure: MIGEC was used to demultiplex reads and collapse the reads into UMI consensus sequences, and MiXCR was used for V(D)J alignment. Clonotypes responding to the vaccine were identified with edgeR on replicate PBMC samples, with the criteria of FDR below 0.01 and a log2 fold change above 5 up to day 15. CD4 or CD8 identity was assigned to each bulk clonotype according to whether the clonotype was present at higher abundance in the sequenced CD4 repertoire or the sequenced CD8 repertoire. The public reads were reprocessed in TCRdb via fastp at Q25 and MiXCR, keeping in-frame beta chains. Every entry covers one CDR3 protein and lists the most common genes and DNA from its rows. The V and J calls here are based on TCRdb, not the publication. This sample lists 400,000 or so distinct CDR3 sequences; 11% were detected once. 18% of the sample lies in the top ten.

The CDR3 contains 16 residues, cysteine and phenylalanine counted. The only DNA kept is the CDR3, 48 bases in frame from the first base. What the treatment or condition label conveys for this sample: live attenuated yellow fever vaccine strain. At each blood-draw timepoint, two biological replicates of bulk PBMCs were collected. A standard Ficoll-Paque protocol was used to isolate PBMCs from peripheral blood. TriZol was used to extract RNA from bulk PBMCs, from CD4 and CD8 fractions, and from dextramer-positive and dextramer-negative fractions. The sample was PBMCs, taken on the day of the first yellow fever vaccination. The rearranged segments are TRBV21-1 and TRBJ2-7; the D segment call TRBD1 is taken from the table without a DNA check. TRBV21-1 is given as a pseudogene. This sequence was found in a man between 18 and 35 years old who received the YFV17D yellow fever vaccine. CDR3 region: CASSATKGQGVREQYF. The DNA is TGTGCCAGCAGCGCCACCAAGGGACAGGGGGTGCGAGAGCAGTACTTC.